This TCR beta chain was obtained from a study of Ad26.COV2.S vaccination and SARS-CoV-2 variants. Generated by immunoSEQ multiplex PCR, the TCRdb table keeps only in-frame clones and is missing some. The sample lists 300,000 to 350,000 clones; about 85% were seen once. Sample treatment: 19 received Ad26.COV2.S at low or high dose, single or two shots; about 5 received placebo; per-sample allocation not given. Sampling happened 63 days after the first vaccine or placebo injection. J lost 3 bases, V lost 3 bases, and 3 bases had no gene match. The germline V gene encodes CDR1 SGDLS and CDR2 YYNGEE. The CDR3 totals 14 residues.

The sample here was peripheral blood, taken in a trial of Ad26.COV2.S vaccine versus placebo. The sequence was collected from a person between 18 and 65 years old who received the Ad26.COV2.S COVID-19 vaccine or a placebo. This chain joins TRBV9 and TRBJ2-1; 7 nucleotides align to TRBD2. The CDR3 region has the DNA TGTGCCAGCAGCGGCCGGGGGGACTACAATGAGCAGTTCTTC. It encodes CASSGRGDYNEQFF.